These 15 T cell receptor beta chains share one sample of origin, sequenced in a study of PD-L1 blockade in urothelial cancer. The sample's time point: pretreatment peripheral blood. Sequencing was performed with immunoSEQ multiplex PCR; in TCRdb, only in-frame clones are kept and a portion is missing. The table shows 98,000 or so clones, with 90% occurring only once. Material: PBMCs, obtained around atezolizumab (anti-PD-L1) treatment. These receptors all stem from a man in his 60s with urothelial cancer.

This chain joins TRBV6-5 and TRBJ1-3; D is undetermined. V gave up 6 bases and J gave up 2 bases, with 11 bases separating them. Germline V gene data show CDR1 as MNHEY and CDR2 as SVGAGI. CDR3 size: 14 residues. As DNA, the CDR3 is TGTGCCAGCAGACTCGAATTAGCTGGAAACACCATATATTTT. Its protein product is CASRLELAGNTIYF.

For this clone: Distinct nucleotide sequences in the sample also encode this CDR3. The rearrangement links TRBV5-1 to TRBJ2-7, with TRBD1 identical over 7 bases. The V gene end was trimmed by 4 bases and the J gene end by 3 bases; junction bases not matched to a gene: 4. CDR1 and CDR2 from the germline V gene are SGHRS and YFSETQ. This CDR3 comprises 13 residues. In nucleotides, the CDR3 is TGCGCCAGCAGCCCCAGACAGGGCTACGAGCAGTACTTC. Translated: CASSPRQGYEQYF.

The V call is TRBV7-6, the J call TRBJ2-5; unclear D gene. The CDR3 is 15 residues long. The germline V and J ends were trimmed by 0 bases and 5 bases, with 13 bases remaining between them. Germline V lookup: CDR1 SGHVS, CDR2 FNYEAQ. The CDR3 spells CASSLARAPLETQYF. In DNA, the CDR3 is TGTGCCAGCAGCTTAGCCCGAGCCCCGCTTGAGACCCAGTACTTC. The whole variable domain, filled in from reference TRBV7-6 and TRBJ2-5, reads GAGVSQSPRYKVTKRGQDVALRCDPISGHVSLYWYRQALGQGPEFLTYFNYEAQQDKSGLPNDRFSAERPEGSISTLTIQRTEQRDSAMYRCASSLARAPLETQYFGPGTRLLVL.

The chain is built from TRBV5-6 and TRBJ2-5; 9 bases match TRBD2. V lost 3 bases, J lost 2 bases, and 5 bases stayed unmatched. CDR3 size: 15 residues. Germline CDR1 SGHDT, CDR2 YYEEEE. The chain's CDR3 is CASSSAGGIQETQYF. The CDR3 nucleotides read TGTGCCAGCAGCTCAGCGGGGGGAATACAAGAGACCCAGTACTTC.

V gene TRBV4-2 combines with J gene TRBJ2-1, with a weak D call TRBD1 (5 bases). CDR1 and CDR2 (germline): LGHNA, YNFKEQ. This CDR3 has 14 residues. V was shortened by 0 bases and J by 7 bases, with 10 bases between the two germline ends. The CDR3 protein is CASSQDLGVNEQFF. The CDR3 nucleotides are TGTGCCAGCAGCCAAGATCTAGGGGTGAATGAGCAGTTCTTC.

This sequence joins TRBV9 and TRBJ1-3, with D tentatively TRBD1 (6 bases). Per the germline V gene, CDR1 is SGDLS and CDR2 is YYNGEE. The ends were cut back, 10 bases at V and 0 bases at J, with 20 bases in the middle. CDR3 length: 16 residues. The CDR3 sequence is CASARRDRSSGNTIYF. The CDR3 nucleotides read TGTGCCTCAGCAAGACGAGACAGGAGCTCTGGAAACACCATATATTTT.

This chain links TRBV4-3 with TRBJ2-5; TRBD2 matches at 9 bases. There are 17 residues in the CDR3. Germline V gene lookup returns CDR1 LGHNA and CDR2 YSLEER. Trimming removed 4 bases from V and 4 bases from J; junction bases left unmatched: 13. The chain's CDR3 is CASSPQVVAGGRETQYF. The CDR3 DNA is TGCGCCAGCAGCCCCCAGGTAGTGGCGGGAGGGAGAGAGACCCAGTACTTC.

J is TRBJ2-7 and V is TRBV6-5; weak D call: TRBD2 (6 bases). This CDR3 region has 15 residues. Per the germline V gene, CDR1 is MNHEY and CDR2 is SVGAGI. The ends were cut back, 6 bases at V and 1 base at J, with 16 bases in the middle. The CDR3 DNA reads as TGTGCCAGCAGGGGCGGGACTCTATCTTCCTACGAGCAGTACTTC. Its translation is CASRGGTLSSYEQYF.

This chain joins TRBV13 and TRBJ2-3; 9 bases fit TRBD1. J gave up 1 base and V 5 bases, and 4 bases lay outside the gene matches. The V gene's germline CDR1 is PRHDT and CDR2 FYEKMQ (reference sequence). The CDR3 sequence is 15 residues long. DNA of the CDR3: TGTGCCAGCAGCCCAAGACAGGGGGGCACAGATACGCAGTATTTT. Encoded protein: CASSPRQGGTDTQYF.

The rearrangement uses TRBV29-1 and TRBJ2-1; 7 nucleotides agree with TRBD2. The J segment lost 7 bases and the V segment lost 7 bases, leaving 16 bases of the junction unmatched. This CDR3 contains 15 residues. The germline gives CDR1 SQVTM, CDR2 ANQGSEA. The chain's CDR3 is CSAATGSGVGNEQFF. CDR3 coding DNA: TGCAGCGCCGCCACGGGAAGCGGGGTCGGTAATGAGCAGTTCTTC.

The rearrangement uses TRBV2 and TRBJ2-3, with 7 bases lining up with TRBD2. CDR1 is SNHLY, CDR2 FYNNEI, per germline. The CDR3 runs 14 residues. Trimming removed 7 bases from V and 2 bases from J; junction bases left unmatched: 6. CDR3 protein: CASTRLALTDTQYF. The DNA of the CDR3 is TGTGCCAGCACGAGACTAGCCCTCACAGATACGCAGTATTTT.

The V gene is TRBV6-5, the J gene TRBJ2-1; 9 nucleotides align to TRBD1. Germline values: CDR1 MNHEY, CDR2 SVGAGI. The V and J ends lost 0 bases and 7 bases, in that order; junction bases with no gene match: 4. CDR3 length equals 15 residues. The CDR3 spells CASSYSGTGKNEQFF. Here the CDR3 DNA reads TGTGCCAGCAGTTACTCTGGGACAGGGAAAAATGAGCAGTTCTTC.

The V gene is TRBV5-4, the J gene TRBJ2-1; TRBD1 agrees at 9 bases. The ends lost 4 bases at V and 9 bases at J; junction bases unmatched: 14. This CDR3 contains 16 residues. Germline V gene lookup returns CDR1 SGHNT and CDR2 YYREEE (reference sequence). The CDR3 DNA reads as TGTGCCAGCAGCAGCCGACAGGGGGGCCAGGGCGGTGAGCAGTTCTTC. Residues: CASSSRQGGQGGEQFF.

V and J are TRBV6-6 and TRBJ2-3; 9 nucleotides line up with TRBD2. The ends lost 0 bases at V and 4 bases at J; junction bases unmatched: 5. The CDR3 is 16 residues long. CDR1 and CDR2 (germline): MNHNY, SVGAGI (reference sequence). The CDR3: CASSYSVTSGSDTQYF. CDR3 nucleotide sequence: TGTGCCAGCAGTTACTCGGTGACTAGCGGCTCAGATACGCAGTATTTT.

The V call is TRBV27, the J call TRBJ2-2, with 7 bases aligning to TRBD2. The J segment lost 2 bases and the V segment lost 6 bases, leaving 0 bases of the junction unmatched. The germline CDR1 and CDR2 sequences are MNHEY and SMNVEV (reference sequence). This CDR3 has 13 amino acids. The CDR3 DNA reads as TGTGCCAGCAGGGGACTAAACACCGGGGAGCTGTTTTTT. Its protein is CASRGLNTGELFF.